These T cell receptor beta chains were read from a single sample in a study of response to subunit inactivated influenza vaccine. TCRdb reanalysed the RT-PCR reads using MiXCR and keeps one entry per CDR3 protein. The top ten hold 8% to 13% of the sample, which has hundreds of thousands of distinct CDR3 sequences, roughly 10% seen once. The same specimen was also included in a second study, on T cells expressing NK-cell markers.

The specimen was PBMCs from blood, collected on the day of vaccination. The receptors were sampled from a man in his fifties or sixties who received an inactivated influenza vaccine. Each CDR3 is given with its conserved first and last residue. D genes are given only for firm matches. The listing skips clone size in some rows; elsewhere it reads once, few, many or a size class.

>few|TRBJ2-7|TRBV7-9|15|TRBD2
TGTGCCAGCAGCTCTGGGACTAGCGGGAGTGCCGAGCAGTACTTC
CASSSGTSGSAEQYF
>NA|TRBJ2-7|TRBV25-1|17|TRBD1
TGTGCCAGCAGTGAAACAAGTAGGGGACAGAGCTCCTACGAGCAGTACTTC
CASSETSRGQSSYEQYF
>NA|TRBJ1-5|TRBV6-2/TRBV6-3|12|NA
TGTGCCAGCACCGACCCCAATCAGCCCCAGCATTTT
CASTDPNQPQHF
>few|TRBJ2-1|TRBV2|14|NA
TGTGCCAGCAGTGACGGCGGGCGCTACAATGAGCAGTTCTTC
CASSDGGRYNEQFF
>NA|TRBJ1-3|TRBV28|16|TRBD1
TGTGCCAGCAGTTCCCTGGACAGGTACTCTGGAAACACCATATATTTT
CASSSLDRYSGNTIYF
>few|TRBJ2-1|TRBV11-2|13|NA
TGTGCCAGCACCCTGGCCCAGTTATCCGGGCAGTTCTTC
CASTLAQLSGQFF
>NA|TRBJ1-2|TRBV9|14|NA
TGTGCCAGCAGCGTAGGGGGGGGTACCTATGGCTACACCTTC
CASSVGGGTYGYTF
>few|TRBJ2-7|TRBV20-1|15|TRBD1
TGCAGTGCTAGGCTGGAGGGACAGGGGGCCTACGAGCAGTACTTC
CSARLEGQGAYEQYF
>few|TRBJ2-5|TRBV20-1|12|TRBD1
TGCAGTGCTACTACAGGGGGGACGACCCAGTACTTC
CSATTGGTTQYF
>NA|TRBJ1-1|TRBV28|14|NA
TGTGCCAGCAGTCCGGTGGGGGCAAGCACTGAAGCTTTCTTT
CASSPVGASTEAFF
>NA|TRBJ2-2|TRBV27|17|NA
TGTGCCAGCAGTTTTTCGGTGGGAGGATTTCGCACCGGGGAGCTGTTTTTT
CASSFSVGGFRTGELFF
>NA|TRBJ2-1|TRBV4-3|16|TRBD2
TGCGCCAGCAGCCAAGATTGGGGCCTAGCGGTGAATGAGCAGTTCTTC
CASSQDWGLAVNEQFF
>few|TRBJ1-1|TRBV19|14|TRBD1
TGTGCCAGTAGGGGACAGGGGAAGAACACTGAAGCTTTCTTT
CASRGQGKNTEAFF
>many|TRBJ2-1|TRBV5-6|16|TRBD1
TGTGCCAGCAGCATTGACAGGGGGAGTTCCTACAATGAGCAGTTCTTC
CASSIDRGSSYNEQFF
>few|TRBJ1-2|TRBV20-1|14|NA
TGCAGTGCTAGAGATGCCCGGAGGACCGATGGCTACACCTTC
CSARDARRTDGYTF
>NA|TRBJ2-1|TRBV12-3/TRBV12-4|14|NA
TGTGCCAGCAGTTTAGCGCAACGGTACAATGAGCAGTTCTTC
CASSLAQRYNEQFF
>few|TRBJ2-1|TRBV14|17|NA
TGTGCCAGCAGCCCAGGGTTCGGACCCGGGAGCTACAATGAGCAGTTCTTC
CASSPGFGPGSYNEQFF
>NA|TRBJ2-5|TRBV5-1|14|TRBD1
TGCGCCAGCAGATTGGGACAGGGGGAGGAGACCCAGTACTTC
CASRLGQGEETQYF
>NA|TRBJ2-7|TRBV2|15|NA
TGTGCCAGCAGTTCCCGTGGACTGCCTCCCTACGAGCAGTACTTC
CASSSRGLPPYEQYF
>few|TRBJ2-7|TRBV12-3/TRBV12-4|13|NA
TGTGCCAGCAGTATACAGGGTACCTACGAGCAGTACTTC
CASSIQGTYEQYF
>few|TRBJ2-5|TRBV5-1|16|TRBD2
TGCGCCAGCAGCTTGTCCCGGGGGGGCCGCCAAGAGACCCAGTACTTC
CASSLSRGGRQETQYF
>NA|TRBJ2-7|TRBV6-1|14|NA
TGTGCCAGCATCCCCCACGGGGGCTCCTACGAGCAGTACTTC
CASIPHGGSYEQYF
>NA|TRBJ2-1|TRBV20-1|19|TRBD2
TGCAGTGCTAGAGATTTGGCCGGGGGGGGCCCGACGACCTACAATGAGCAGTTCTTC
CSARDLAGGGPTTYNEQFF
>NA|TRBJ2-5|TRBV12-3/TRBV12-4|13|NA
TGTGCCAGCAGTTTGGGGGCGGTGGAGACCCAGTACTTC
CASSLGAVETQYF
>few|TRBJ1-5|TRBV24-1|13|NA
TGTGCCACCAGTGGGACAGGCAATCAGCCCCAGCATTTT
CATSGTGNQPQHF
>few|TRBJ2-7|TRBV7-2|16|TRBD2
TGTGCCAGCAGCTTCAGGACTAGCGGGATAACCTACGAGCAGTACTTC
CASSFRTSGITYEQYF
>NA|TRBJ2-1|TRBV9|14|NA
TGTGCCAGCAGCCCGGGACTTTCCCTCAATGAGCAGTTCTTC
CASSPGLSLNEQFF
>few|TRBJ1-3|TRBV28|13|NA
TGTGCCAGCAGTGGGTATCCTGGAAACACCATATATTTT
CASSGYPGNTIYF
>NA|TRBJ2-2|TRBV27|14|NA
TGTGCCAGCAGTTTAAGGGTGCGGACCGGGGAGCTGTTTTTT
CASSLRVRTGELFF
>few|TRBJ2-1|TRBV3-1|17|TRBD1
TGTGCCAGCAGCCAAGATTTCGGGGACAGTCCCTACAATGAGCAGTTCTTC
CASSQDFGDSPYNEQFF
>few|TRBJ2-7|TRBV5-1|14|NA
TGCGCCAGCAGCCCCCAAGGTTGGAACTACGAGCAGTACTTC
CASSPQGWNYEQYF
>NA|TRBJ2-1|TRBV7-2|14|TRBD1
TGTGCCAGCAGCCCTTTCCGGACAGGAAATGAGCAGTTCTTC
CASSPFRTGNEQFF
>NA|TRBJ2-6|TRBV6-2/TRBV6-3|17|NA
TGTGCCAGCAGTTACACGGGAGACAGTTCTGGGGCCAACGTCCTGACTTTC
CASSYTGDSSGANVLTF
>NA|TRBJ2-7|TRBV15|14|NA
TGTGCCACCAGCAGAGATCTAGCTAGCTACGAGCAGTACTTC
CATSRDLASYEQYF
>NA|TRBJ2-7|TRBV4-3|14|NA
TGCGCCAGCAGCCAAAGCTTTGTCTCCTACGAGCAGTACTTC
CASSQSFVSYEQYF
>many|TRBJ1-3|TRBV20-1|14|NA
TGCAGTGCTAGAGAGGGGGGTTCAGGAAACACCATATATTTT
CSAREGGSGNTIYF
>NA|TRBJ2-2|TRBV5-1|19|TRBD2
TGCGCCAGCAGCTTGGGCCCTTCCGGCCGCGGGGGGGCCAGCGGGGAGCTGTTTTTT
CASSLGPSGRGGASGELFF
>NA|TRBJ2-1|TRBV20-1|15|NA
TGCAGTGCCCATAGGAGCGGATTTTGGGGGAATGAGCAGTTCTTC
CSAHRSGFWGNEQFF
>few|TRBJ2-5|TRBV14|13|TRBD2
TGTGCCAGCAGCTCTAGCGGGAGGACCAGACAGTACTTC
CASSSSGRTRQYF
>NA|TRBJ1-1|TRBV6-2/TRBV6-3|13|NA
TGTGCCAGCAGTAGAACAGTGTCCCCTGAAGCTTTCTTT
CASSRTVSPEAFF
>few|TRBJ2-3|TRBV4-3|20|TRBD2
TGCGCCAGCAGCCAAGATCTGGGACTAGCGGGGGCCCTACCCACAGATACGCAGTATTTT
CASSQDLGLAGALPTDTQYF
>NA|TRBJ2-7|TRBV7-9|15|NA
TGTGCCAGCAGCTCTAGGGGGGACTACCACTACGAGCAGTACTTC
CASSSRGDYHYEQYF
>NA|TRBJ2-4|TRBV6-2/TRBV6-3|15|NA
TGTGCCAGCCGAAGTCCGGCTCTAGCCAAAAACATTCAGTACTTC
CASRSPALAKNIQYF
>NA|TRBJ2-2|TRBV29-1|14|NA
TGCAGCGCCTCATCAGGTGGTAACACCGGGGAGCTGTTTTTT
CSASSGGNTGELFF
>NA|TRBJ2-2|TRBV6-1|16|NA
TGTGCCAGCAGGAAAAACCGGCGGGGAAGCACCGGGGAGCTGTTTTTT
CASRKNRRGSTGELFF
>NA|TRBJ2-7|TRBV6-6|13|TRBD2
TGTGCCAGCAGTACCGGGACTAGCGGATGGGAGTACTTC
CASSTGTSGWEYF